Following are 30 T cell receptor beta chains from one sample sequenced in a study of T cells after yellow fever vaccination. TCRdb reanalysed the 5' RACE reads using MiXCR and keeps one entry per CDR3 protein. The sample has under 200,000 distinct CDR3 sequences, approximately 10% seen once; the top ten hold less than 40%. Sequenced material: CD8+ T cells sorted from PBMCs, taken 15 days after the yellow fever booster vaccination. These receptors were obtained from a man aged 18 to 29 who received the YFV17D yellow fever vaccine.

This clonotype was seen a few times. CDR3 in amino acids: CASSSGQHYGYTF. For the CDR3, the DNA is TGTGCCAGCAGCTCCGGACAGCACTATGGCTACACCTTC. This chain joins TRBV7-9 and TRBJ1-2; D possibly corresponds to TRBD1 (6 bases). Germline CDR1 SEHNR, CDR2 FQNEAQ (reference sequence). The CDR3 length is 13 residues. V shed 4 bases and J shed 3 bases, with 9 bases lying between them.

CDR3 loop: CSVEAGGPYGYTF. The DNA for the CDR3 is TGCAGCGTTGAAGCAGGGGGCCCCTATGGCTACACCTTC. V usage is TRBV29-1 and J usage is TRBJ1-2; 8 bases line up with TRBD1. CDR1 and CDR2 from the germline V gene are SQVTM and ANQGSEA. The length of the CDR3 is 13 residues. V shed 1 base and J 4 bases; nucleotides not matched to a gene: 2.

This clonotype came up a few times. The rearrangement joins TRBV6-5 to TRBJ2-7; D is ambiguous. Germline V gene lookup returns CDR1 MNHEY and CDR2 SVGAGI. CDR3 length: 14 amino acids. Deletions cut 0 bases from V and 3 bases from J, with 9 bases between. This CDR3 reads CASSYSLGYYEQYF. The CDR3 DNA is TGTGCCAGCAGTTACTCCCTCGGTTACTACGAGCAGTACTTC.

J is TRBJ1-3 and V is TRBV9; no reliable D call. The CDR3 is 14 amino acids. CDR1 SGDLS and CDR2 YYNGEE come from the germline V gene. Between the trimmed V and J ends, which lost 6 bases and 0 bases, there was a span of 10 bases. Here the CDR3 reads CASIDRRSGNTIYF. The CDR3 DNA reads as TGTGCCAGCATTGACCGCCGCTCTGGAAACACCATATATTTT.

The table lists this clonotype with a few counts. The chain has TRBV4-2 and TRBJ2-1; either TRBD1 or TRBD2 may fit D (7 bases each). The V end was cut by 0 bases, the J end by 6 bases, with 15 bases between. The germline CDR1 and CDR2 sequences are LGHNA and YNFKEQ. CDR3 size: 16 residues. The CDR3 DNA follows: TGTGCCAGCAGCCAAGATCAGGGGGGGCCCCTCAATGAGCAGTTCTTC. Amino acids: CASSQDQGGPLNEQFF.

The sample holds a few counts of this clonotype. The chain links TRBV6-6 to TRBJ2-3, with a weak D call TRBD2 (5 bases). Trimming took off 7 bases at V and 2 bases at J, with 10 bases between the two ends. Germline V lookup: CDR1 MNHNY, CDR2 SVGAGI (reference sequence). The length of the CDR3 is 13 residues. As DNA, the CDR3 is TGTGCCAGCAAGGACGGGATCACAGATACGCAGTATTTT. Protein: CASKDGITDTQYF.

This chain joins TRBV7-2 and TRBJ2-4, with D perhaps matching TRBD1 or TRBD2 (7 bases each). This CDR3 contains 15 residues. V lost 4 bases and J 5 bases, leaving 15 bases between the germline ends. Germline V gives CDR1 SGHTA, CDR2 FQGNSA. CDR3 nucleotides: TGTGCCAGCAGCTCGCAGGGGGGGGAAGAAAACATTCAGTACTTC. Protein product: CASSSQGGEENIQYF.

The chain is built from TRBV6-2 or TRBV6-3 and TRBJ2-3, with 9 positions matching TRBD1. Trimming at V came to 10 bases and at J to 6 bases, leaving 14 bases not matched to a gene. There are 15 residues in the CDR3. The V gene's germline CDR1 is MNHEY and CDR2 SVGEGT. The CDR3 sequence is CATSWTGAFTDTQYF. The CDR3 DNA follows: TGTGCCACCTCATGGACAGGGGCGTTCACCGATACGCAGTATTTT.

The chain uses TRBV29-1 and TRBJ1-2; TRBD1 matches 12 bases. V dropped 7 bases and J dropped 4; count of bases not matched to a gene: 10. There are 15 residues in the CDR3. Germline lookup yields CDR1 SQVTM and CDR2 ANQGSEA. DNA of the CDR3: TGCAGCGCGGGGACAGGGGGCAAGGAAGGCTATGGCTACACCTTC. This translates into CSAGTGGKEGYGYTF.

The V and J genes are TRBV5-1 and TRBJ2-2, with D perhaps TRBD2 (5 bases). CDR1 and CDR2 from the germline V gene are SGHRS and YFSETQ. The CDR3 sequence is 22 residues long. The V end lost 3 bases, the J end lost 0 bases, and 30 bases lay between the germline ends. In nucleotides, the CDR3 is TGCGCCAGCAGCTCGGCGAGCCCGTTCGTACTAGGTGGCGGACCGAACACCGGGGAGCTGTTTTTT. Translated: CASSSASPFVLGGGPNTGELFF. Using reference TRBV5-1 and TRBJ2-2 for the parts outside the CDR3, the full variable domain is KAGVTQTPRYLIKTRGQQVTLSCSPISGHRSVSWYQQTPGQGLQFLFEYFSETQRNKGNFPGRFSGRQFSNSRSEMNVSTLELGDSALYLCASSSASPFVLGGGPNTGELFFGEGSRLTVL.

The rearrangement links TRBV5-1 to TRBJ2-7; 7 bases align to TRBD1. This CDR3 is built from 18 residues. J lost 1 base, V lost 0 bases, and 13 bases had no gene match. Looked up from germline, CDR1 is SGHRS and CDR2 is YFSETQ. The CDR3 region is CASSLDSDRPLPSYEQYF. DNA for the CDR3: TGCGCCAGCAGCTTGGATTCGGACAGGCCCCTCCCGTCCTACGAGCAGTACTTC.

The chain links TRBV7-9 to TRBJ2-7; TRBD1 matches at 7 bases. This CDR3 has 13 residues. The trim removed 7 bases at V and 0 bases at J, leaving 3 bases unmatched. Germline V gene data show CDR1 as SEHNR and CDR2 as FQNEAQ (reference sequence). CDR3 nucleotide sequence: TGTGCCAGCACCAGGGACAGCTCCTACGAGCAGTACTTC. Its translation is CASTRDSSYEQYF.

This clonotype was seen repeatedly, ten times or more. CDR3 DNA: TGTGCCAGCAGCTTATCTGGGGCAGGGGCCAACGTCCTGACTTTC. This gives the protein CASSLSGAGANVLTF. V gene TRBV11-2 combines with J gene TRBJ2-6; D may be TRBD1 (5 bases). Germline assignment: CDR1 SGHAT and CDR2 FQNNGV. This CDR3 is 15 amino acids long. V lost 2 bases and J 4 bases, leaving 9 bases between the germline ends.

V and J are TRBV5-5 and TRBJ1-3, with D tentatively TRBD1 (6 bases). This CDR3 region has 13 residues. Trimming removed 0 bases at V and 15 bases at J, with 16 bases between. The germline gives CDR1 SGHKS, CDR2 YYEKEE (reference sequence). This CDR3 reads CASSLAGQTSEYF. DNA of the CDR3: TGTGCCAGCAGCTTGGCCGGACAGACCTCGGAATATTTT.

This chain connects TRBV19 to TRBJ1-1; D gene ambiguous. The CDR3 runs 11 residues. Germline CDR1 and CDR2: LNHDA and SQIVND (reference sequence). Trimming pared 2 bases from V and 6 bases from J, leaving 4 bases between. The chain's CDR3 is CASSISAEAFF. Written as DNA, the CDR3 is TGTGCCAGTAGTATATCTGCTGAAGCTTTCTTT.

CDR3 amino acids: CATSRDRAHNQPQHF. The DNA for the CDR3 is TGTGCCACCAGCAGGGACAGGGCACACAATCAGCCCCAGCATTTT. The rearrangement uses TRBV15 and TRBJ1-5; 8 nucleotides match TRBD1. This CDR3 is built from 15 residues. The junction had 4 bases not matched to a gene; V was cut back by 3 bases and J by 3 bases. Germline CDR1 is LNHNV and CDR2 is YYDKDF (reference sequence).

This clonotype was counted ten times or more. The chain joins TRBV28 to TRBJ1-1; D is ambiguous. CDR3 length: 14 residues. V shed 1 base and J shed 1 base, with 7 bases lying between them. From germline, CDR1 is MDHEN and CDR2 SYDVKM. Written as DNA, the CDR3 is TGTGCCAGCAGTTTATCGGGAAGGAACACTGAAGCTTTCTTT. Translating gives CASSLSGRNTEAFF.

The chain employs TRBV4-3 and TRBJ2-7; 7 positions agree with TRBD1. The CDR3 length is 14 residues. Germline CDR1 reads LGHNA; CDR2 reads YSLEER. With V trimmed by 4 bases and J by 5 bases, 8 bases remained unmatched. The CDR3 here is CASSPQVTGDEQYF. The CDR3 DNA is TGCGCCAGCAGCCCCCAAGTCACAGGGGACGAGCAGTACTTC.

The CDR3 loop reads CASSPQGRGYTF. In DNA, the CDR3 is TGTGCCAGCTCACCACAGGGACGCGGCTACACCTTC. The genes are TRBV18 and TRBJ1-2, with a weak D call TRBD1 (5 bases). This CDR3 is 12 amino acids long. Trimming pared 1 base from V and 8 bases from J, leaving 8 bases between. Germline CDR1 KGHSH, CDR2 LQKENI. Variable domain in full (rest from reference TRBV18 and TRBJ1-2): NAGVMQNPRHLVRRRGQEARLRCSPMKGHSHVYWYRQLPEEGLKFMVYLQKENIIDESGMPKERFSAEFPKEGPSILRIQQVVRGDSAAYFCASSPQGRGYTFGSGTRLTVV.

This clonotype was observed once. The V gene is TRBV11-2, the J gene TRBJ2-7, with 9 bases aligning to TRBD2. Per germline, CDR1 SGHAT and CDR2 FQNNGV. Trimming cost V 4 bases and J 4 bases; bases outside gene matches: 8. The CDR3 has 15 residues. In nucleotides, the CDR3 is TGTGCCAGCAGCTACCCTGGCGGGGGGGAATACGAGCAGTACTTC. Its translation: CASSYPGGGEYEQYF.

There are many counts of this clonotype. The genes are TRBV12-3 or TRBV12-4 and TRBJ2-1; the match to TRBD2 covers 12 bases. The V gene end was trimmed by 7 bases and the J gene end by 7 bases; junction bases not matched to a gene: 11. The CDR3 runs to 16 residues. In DNA, the CDR3 is TGTGCCAGCACCGCCGGGACTAGCGGGTTTGGGAATGAGCAGTTCTTC. This sequence encodes CASTAGTSGFGNEQFF.

There are a few counts of this clonotype. The chain links TRBV12-3 or TRBV12-4 to TRBJ2-1; 8 bases are a match to TRBD2. V lost 8 bases to trimming and J lost 2 bases; unmatched junction nucleotides: 5. This CDR3 has 14 residues. DNA for the CDR3: TGTGCCAGCTCTTACGGGGGGGCCTACAATGAGCAGTTCTTC. This translates into CASSYGGAYNEQFF.

This clonotype was detected ten times or more. This rearrangement joins TRBV9 to TRBJ2-1; no definite D call. The CDR3 sequence is 12 residues long. Germline CDR1 reads SGDLS; CDR2 reads YYNGEE. V dropped 0 bases and J dropped 4 bases, with 2 bases sitting between them. The CDR3 region is CASSVGYNEQFF. CDR3 nucleotides: TGTGCCAGCAGCGTAGGTTACAATGAGCAGTTCTTC.

This chain joins TRBV29-1 and TRBJ1-1; no definite D call. Germline CDR1 SQVTM, CDR2 ANQGSEA. The V gene lost 4 bases and the J gene lost 1 base, with 13 bases spanning the gap. The CDR3 runs 14 residues. The CDR3 sequence is CSVVAFEENTEAFF. The CDR3 DNA follows: TGCAGCGTTGTCGCCTTCGAGGAGAACACTGAAGCTTTCTTT.

The J gene is TRBJ1-5, the V gene TRBV29-1; D ambiguous. The CDR3 length is 11 residues. The germline CDR1 and CDR2 sequences are SQVTM and ANQGSEA. The CDR3 coding sequence is TGCGCCGTGGGTGACCGTCAGCCCCAGCATTTT. It yields the protein CAVGDRQPQHF.

V gene TRBV2 combines with J gene TRBJ2-1; D is unclear. CDR1 and CDR2 from the germline V gene are SNHLY and FYNNEI. V lost 3 bases and J lost 6, with 3 bases in between. The CDR3 has 11 residues. CDR3 sequence: CASSESNEQFF. The DNA for the CDR3 is TGTGCCAGCAGTGAGAGCAATGAGCAGTTCTTC.

V and J are TRBV29-1 and TRBJ1-1; D not resolved. The V end was cut by 5 bases, the J end by 1 base, with 8 bases between. The germline gives CDR1 SQVTM, CDR2 ANQGSEA. This CDR3 contains 12 residues. The CDR3 DNA follows: TGCAGCGTTCTGCCAGGGAACACTGAAGCTTTCTTT. Protein product: CSVLPGNTEAFF.

In its sample, this clonotype was seen a few times. The CDR3 DNA sequence: TGCGCCAGCAGCCAGGGACTAGCGGGGCCCGACTCCTACGAGCAGTACGTC. This sequence encodes CASSQGLAGPDSYEQYV. The chain is built from TRBV4-3 and TRBJ2-7; 13 nucleotides agree with TRBD2. The CDR3 sequence is 17 residues long. With 3 bases clipped from V and 0 bases from J, the junction kept 5 bases outside the gene matches. The germline V gene encodes CDR1 LGHNA and CDR2 YSLEER.

In this sample, this clonotype turned up a few times. The chain combines TRBV11-2 with TRBJ2-1, with 14 bases lining up with TRBD2. The CDR3 loop spans 16 amino acids. Germline assignment: CDR1 SGHAT and CDR2 FQNNGV. V gave up 6 bases and J gave up 6 bases; unmatched junction bases: 7. The CDR3 loop is CASSSTSGGASNEQFF. CDR3 nucleotides: TGTGCCAGCAGTTCGACTAGCGGGGGGGCTTCCAATGAGCAGTTCTTC. Full variable domain (outside the CDR3, taken from reference TRBV11-2 and TRBJ2-1): EAGVAQSPRYKIIEKRQSVAFWCNPISGHATLYWYQQILGQGPKLLIQFQNNGVVDDSQLPKDRFSAERLKGVDSTLKIQPAKLEDSAVYLCASSSTSGGASNEQFFGPGTRLTVL.

This clonotype was seen repeatedly, ten times or more. The chain carries TRBV7-8 and TRBJ2-7; the D gene could be TRBD1 or TRBD2 (5 bases each). V lost 4 bases and J 6 bases, leaving 13 bases between the germline ends. The germline gives CDR1 SGHVS, CDR2 FQNEAQ. This CDR3 is built from 13 residues. CDR3 sequence reads: CASSSPGAFEQYV. The CDR3 nucleotides read TGTGCCAGCAGCTCCCCCGGGGCCTTCGAGCAGTACGTC.